The 17 T cell receptor beta chains below all came from one sample that was sequenced in a study of cytomegalovirus exposure and HLA in healthy donors. The data were produced by immunoSEQ multiplex PCR, yet TCRdb's version contains in-frame clones alone and is incomplete. The data contain approximately 160,000 clones, about 90% of them singletons. Sequenced: PBMCs. These TCRs come from a woman younger than 35 in good health and CMV-seropositive.

This rearrangement joins TRBV5-1 to TRBJ1-2; TRBD1 agrees at 9 bases. This CDR3 spans 16 amino acids. V was clipped by 0 bases and J by 4 bases; unmatched bases: 7. The V gene's germline CDR1 is SGHRS and CDR2 YFSETQ. CDR3 loop: CASSLETGQGPYGYTF. CDR3 nucleotide sequence: TGCGCCAGCAGCTTGGAAACGGGACAGGGCCCCTATGGCTACACCTTC.

The CDR3 reads CAAGPYLLVHLNFTGELFF. The CDR3 DNA is TGTGCCGCAGGGCCCTACTTATTAGTGCATCTAAATTTTACCGGGGAGCTGTTTTTT. This chain joins TRBV14 and TRBJ2-2, with D maybe TRBD1 (5 bases). Trimming took 11 bases from V and 5 from J, leaving 33 bases between them. CDR1 is SGHDN and CDR2 is FVKESK in the germline V gene. This CDR3 region has 19 residues.

The V call is TRBV9, the J call TRBJ1-3; tentative D call: TRBD1 (5 bases). CDR3 length: 15 residues. V lost 3 bases and J lost 5, with 15 bases in between. CDR1 SGDLS and CDR2 YYNGEE come from the germline V gene. CDR3 amino acids: CASSEGARTRNTIYF. In DNA form, the CDR3 reads TGTGCCAGCAGCGAAGGGGCCAGGACCAGAAACACCATATATTTT.

The V gene is TRBV7-2, the J gene TRBJ2-5, with D possibly TRBD1 on 5 matching bases. V shed 5 bases and J shed 7 bases, with 20 bases lying between them. Germline V gene sequence: CDR1 SGHTA, CDR2 FQGNSA. The CDR3 extends over 15 amino acids. CDR3 amino acids: CASSPWALQGGTQYF. The CDR3 nucleotides read TGTGCCAGCAGCCCATGGGCCCTCCAGGGCGGGACCCAGTACTTC.

This rearrangement joins TRBV5-1 to TRBJ2-2; unclear D gene. V gave up 3 bases and J gave up 5 bases, with 5 bases separating them. The germline gives CDR1 SGHRS, CDR2 YFSETQ. CDR3 length: 12 residues. This CDR3 reads CASSSLTGELFF. In DNA form, the CDR3 reads TGCGCCAGCAGCTCCCTGACCGGGGAGCTGTTTTTT.

The rearrangement links TRBV2 to TRBJ2-1, with 7 bases identical to TRBD1. Germline CDR1 is SNHLY and CDR2 is FYNNEI. This CDR3 contains 21 residues. With 8 bases clipped from V and 0 bases from J, the junction kept 25 bases outside the gene matches. DNA of the CDR3: TGTGCCAGCGACCGACGGTTGATTCGGGACAGACATGAGAGCTCCTACAATGAGCAGTTCTTC. It codes for CASDRRLIRDRHESSYNEQFF.

This chain joins TRBV27 and TRBJ1-4; D is possibly TRBD1 (5 bases). Germline assignment: CDR1 MNHEY and CDR2 SMNVEV (reference sequence). V was shortened by 7 bases and J by 8 bases, with 17 bases between the two germline ends. The CDR3 runs 14 residues. CDR3: CASKNSGALEKLFF. CDR3 DNA: TGTGCCAGCAAAAATAGCGGGGCTTTGGAAAAACTGTTTTTT.

In regard to this clone: Other nucleotide sequences from this sample produce the same CDR3. J is TRBJ1-5 and V is TRBV6-5; the D gene is possibly TRBD1 (5 bases). The CDR3 has 13 residues. Germline values: CDR1 MNHEY, CDR2 SVGAGI. Deletions cut 4 bases from V and 4 bases from J, with 8 bases between. The CDR3 spells CASSFGGNQPQHF. The CDR3 DNA follows: TGTGCCAGCAGTTTCGGGGGAAATCAGCCCCAGCATTTT.

The rearrangement uses TRBV28 and TRBJ1-2; 8 positions agree with TRBD1. Germline values: CDR1 MDHEN, CDR2 SYDVKM. The CDR3 is 14 amino acids. V was clipped by 11 bases and J by 7 bases; unmatched bases: 15. CDR3 loop: CACRHPGGAGGYTF. DNA for the CDR3: TGTGCCTGCCGGCACCCAGGGGGCGCAGGTGGCTACACCTTC.

The rearrangement links TRBV15 to TRBJ1-1; D uncertain. Germline CDR1 and CDR2: LNHNV and YYDKDF (reference sequence). V dropped 0 bases and J dropped 6 bases, with 8 bases sitting between them. The CDR3 extends over 13 amino acids. CDR3 in amino acids: CATSRDRRAEAFF. The CDR3 DNA reads as TGTGCCACCAGCAGAGATCGGAGGGCTGAAGCTTTCTTT. The whole variable domain, filled in from reference TRBV15 and TRBJ1-1, reads DAMVIQNPRYQVTQFGKPVTLSCSQTLNHNVMYWYQQKSSQAPKLLFHYYDKDFNNEADTPDNFQSRRPNTSFCFLDIRSPGLGDTAMYLCATSRDRRAEAFFGQGTRLTVV.

The V gene is TRBV5-8, the J gene TRBJ2-3; 9 nucleotides match TRBD2. V was clipped by 0 bases and J by 2 bases; unmatched bases: 7. Looked up from germline, CDR1 is SGHTS and CDR2 is YDEGEE. The CDR3 covers 17 residues. In DNA form, the CDR3 reads TGTGCCAGCAGCTTGGATCCTAGCGGGGCATACACAGATACGCAGTATTTT. This translates into CASSLDPSGAYTDTQYF.

CDR3 bases: TGTGCCAGCAGCCCCCAGGTGGGGGCGATCTCCTACGAGCAGTACTTC. Translated, it gives CASSPQVGAISYEQYF. The V gene is TRBV7-2, the J gene TRBJ2-7, with D possibly matching TRBD1 (6 bases). Germline lookup yields CDR1 SGHTA and CDR2 FQGNSA. This CDR3 is 16 amino acids long. V was pared by 5 bases and J by 0 bases, with 17 bases between. Based on the CDR3 plus reference TRBV7-2 and TRBJ2-7, the full variable domain is GAGVSQSPSNKVTEKGKDVELRCDPISGHTALYWYRQSLGQGLEFLIYFQGNSAPDKSGLPSDRFSAERTGGSVSTLTIQRTQQEDSAVYLCASSPQVGAISYEQYFGPGTRLTVT.

V usage is TRBV6-6 and J usage is TRBJ2-5; maybe TRBD1 (5 bases). This CDR3 has 15 residues. The germline gives CDR1 MNHNY, CDR2 SVGAGI (reference sequence). The V end was cut by 0 bases, the J end by 5 bases, with 13 bases between. DNA of the CDR3: TGTGCCAGCAGTTACTCGGACATGGGCGTGGAGACCCAGTACTTC. This sequence encodes CASSYSDMGVETQYF.

The rearrangement joins TRBV19 to TRBJ2-7; TRBD2 aligns across 9 bases. Germline V lookup: CDR1 LNHDA, CDR2 SQIVND (reference sequence). The CDR3 extends over 16 amino acids. V trimming: 6 bases; J trimming: 4 bases; junction bases outside the gene matches: 13. In DNA, the CDR3 is TGTGCCAGTAGCCCGGAAATTCGACTAGCGGTATACGAGCAGTACTTC. It specifies CASSPEIRLAVYEQYF.

This chain connects TRBV7-9 to TRBJ2-7; tentative D call: TRBD2 (7 bases). With 1 base removed from V and 3 bases from J, the gap between germline ends came to 10 bases. The CDR3 covers 14 residues. CDR1 is SEHNR and CDR2 is FQNEAQ in the germline V gene (reference sequence). The CDR3 DNA follows: TGTGCCAGCAGCTTAGACAGGGAGGGCTACGAGCAGTACTTC. Encoded protein: CASSLDREGYEQYF.

V and J are TRBV19 and TRBJ2-1; D perhaps matches TRBD2 (6 bases). Germline V lookup: CDR1 LNHDA, CDR2 SQIVND (reference sequence). This CDR3 comprises 14 residues. With 2 bases removed from V and 8 bases from J, the gap between germline ends came to 13 bases. The CDR3 coding sequence is TGTGCCAGTAGTATAACCACCACTAGCCATGAGCAGTTCTTC. It yields the protein CASSITTTSHEQFF.

The chain carries TRBV25-1 and TRBJ1-1; no clear D gene. Trimming cost V 0 bases and J 6 bases, with 11 bases left between them. Looked up from germline, CDR1 is MGHDK and CDR2 is SYGVNS. This CDR3 has 14 residues. CDR3 amino acids: CASSEYLSGAEAFF. The CDR3 region has the DNA TGTGCCAGCAGTGAATATCTAAGCGGCGCTGAAGCTTTCTTT. The entire variable domain, with the rest obtained from reference TRBV25-1 and TRBJ1-1, is as follows: EADIYQTPRYLVIGTGKKITLECSQTMGHDKMYWYQQDPGMELHLIHYSYGVNSTEKGDLSSESTVSRIRTEHFPLTLESARPSHTSQYLCASSEYLSGAEAFFGQGTRLTVV.